Listed below are T cell receptor beta chains from one sample, sequenced in a study of OX40 agonist ivuxolimab in advanced cancers. Produced via immunoSEQ multiplex PCR; TCRdb's table is partial and in-frame only. The sample contains 92,000 or so clones, 85% to 90% of which appear only once. The sequenced sample was CD4+ or CD8+ T cells sorted from blood, obtained in a trial of the OX40 agonist ivuxolimab. All receptors come from an adult with an advanced solid tumor such as melanoma, head and neck, liver or kidney cancer. CDR3s include the opening cysteine and the closing phenylalanine or tryptophan. The D gene is left open where the match is weak. Clone size, where shown, is once, few, many, or a class for clones that have expanded.

v_call,d_call,j_call,clone_size,cdr3_length,cdr3_aa,cdr3_nt
TRBV7-2,TRBD2,TRBJ2-3,-,15,CASSFTSGITDTQYF,TGTGCCAGCAGCTTTACTAGCGGGATCACAGATACGCAGTATTTT
TRBV19,TRBD1,TRBJ1-5,-,14,CASTPGQADQPQHF,TGTGCCAGTACCCCCGGACAGGCGGATCAGCCCCAGCATTTT
TRBV4-1,-,TRBJ2-7,-,20,CASSQEAQERVGAISYEQYF,TGCGCCAGCAGCCAAGAGGCTCAGGAGAGGGTCGGGGCAATCTCCTACGAGCAGTACTTC
TRBV10-2,-,TRBJ2-5,-,14,CASSESVDIETQYF,TGCGCCAGCAGTGAGTCTGTGGACATAGAGACCCAGTACTTC
TRBV9,-,TRBJ2-1,-,14,CASSVGASYNEQFF,TGTGCCAGCAGCGTAGGAGCGAGTTACAATGAGCAGTTCTTC
TRBV5-1,-,TRBJ2-7,once,14,CASSPGTSTYEQYF,TGCGCCAGCAGCCCCGGGACAAGTACCTACGAGCAGTACTTC
TRBV10-2,-,TRBJ2-2,-,13,CASSEWEGGELFF,TGCGCCAGCAGTGAATGGGAAGGCGGGGAGCTGTTTTTT
TRBV11-2,TRBD1,TRBJ1-2,-,14,CASSLAFTGDGYTF,TGTGCCAGCAGCTTAGCTTTTACAGGGGATGGCTACACCTTC
TRBV13,TRBD2,TRBJ2-7,once,15,CASSLPAGGPYEQYF,TGTGCCAGCAGCTTACCAGCGGGAGGGCCCTACGAGCAGTACTTC
TRBV18,TRBD2,TRBJ2-1,-,15,CASSPLAGDYNEQFF,TGTGCCAGCTCACCCCTGGCGGGGGACTACAATGAGCAGTTCTTC
TRBV5-1,-,TRBJ1-4,once,17,CASSPGFSIGTNEKLFF,TGCGCCAGCAGTCCAGGCTTTAGTATTGGAACTAATGAAAAACTGTTTTTT
TRBV11-2,-,TRBJ2-7,-,15,CASSPGWGEAYEQYF,TGTGCCAGCAGCCCAGGCTGGGGGGAAGCCTACGAGCAGTACTTC
TRBV5-6,-,TRBJ1-5,-,15,CASTIYRVGNQPQHF,TGTGCCAGCACCATATACAGGGTTGGCAATCAGCCCCAGCATTTT
TRBV6-5,-,TRBJ2-7,-,13,CASSYGQGTEQYF,TGTGCCAGCAGTTACGGGCAGGGAACTGAGCAGTACTTC
TRBV7-2,-,TRBJ2-5,once,14,CASSLGPGWETQYF,TGTGCCAGCAGCTTAGGGCCGGGGTGGGAGACCCAGTACTTC
TRBV6-1,-,TRBJ1-1,-,13,CASSGTTNTEAFF,TGTGCCAGCAGTGGAACCACGAACACTGAAGCTTTCTTT
TRBV30,-,TRBJ2-1,-,15,CAWSVRGVPYNEQFF,TGTGCCTGGAGTGTACGAGGAGTGCCCTACAATGAGCAGTTCTTC
TRBV11-2,TRBD1,TRBJ2-7,-,15,CASSLGGDRGYEQYF,TGTGCCAGCAGCTTAGGGGGTGACAGGGGCTACGAGCAGTACTTC
TRBV7-7,TRBD1,TRBJ2-7,-,15,CASSPPRGQDYEQYF,TGTGCTAGCAGCCCGCCCCGAGGACAGGACTACGAGCAGTACTTC
TRBV28,-,TRBJ2-3,-,16,CASRPPPPDTTDTQYF,TGTGCCAGCAGGCCGCCGCCCCCGGACACCACAGATACGCAGTATTTT
TRBV5-4,-,TRBJ2-2,-,16,CASSLVGSGNTGELFF,TGTGCCAGCAGCTTGGTGGGTAGCGGAAATACCGGGGAGCTGTTTTTT
TRBV7-7,-,TRBJ2-5,-,15,CASSLGRQEEETQYF,TGTGCTAGCAGCTTAGGCCGACAGGAGGAGGAGACCCAGTACTTC
TRBV9,TRBD1,TRBJ1-6,-,14,CASSSQGADSPLHF,TGTGCCAGCAGTTCACAGGGGGCGGATTCACCCCTCCACTTT
TRBV28,-,TRBJ2-6,-,15,CASSTVNSGANVLTF,TGTGCCAGCAGTACTGTTAACTCTGGGGCCAACGTCCTGACTTTC
TRBV6-5,TRBD1,TRBJ2-5,-,16,CASSYGPGQGRETQYF,TGTGCCAGCAGTTACGGACCTGGACAGGGCCGAGAGACCCAGTACTTC
TRBV27,TRBD1,TRBJ2-5,once,15,CASSSPRDRQETQYF,TGTGCCAGCAGTTCCCCCCGGGACAGACAAGAGACCCAGTACTTC
TRBV7-2,-,TRBJ2-1,-,13,CASSPTSYNEQFF,TGTGCCAGCAGCCCGACTAGCTACAATGAGCAGTTCTTC
TRBV7-6,TRBD2,TRBJ2-7,-,14,CASSSGLDYYEQYF,TGTGCCAGCAGCTCTGGACTAGACTACTACGAGCAGTACTTC
TRBV5-4,TRBD2,TRBJ2-5,-,16,CASSLTSGSRVETQYF,TGTGCCAGCAGCTTGACTAGCGGGAGTCGGGTAGAGACCCAGTACTTC
TRBV9,-,TRBJ2-7,-,13,CASSAHDFREQYF,TGTGCCAGCAGCGCCCACGACTTTCGCGAGCAGTACTTC
TRBV7-6,-,TRBJ2-7,-,15,CASSRQEGVSYEQYF,TGTGCCAGCAGTCGGCAGGAGGGCGTTTCCTACGAGCAGTACTTC
TRBV27,-,TRBJ2-2,-,14,CASSHRGVSGELFF,TGTGCCAGCAGTCATCGTGGGGTGAGCGGGGAGCTGTTTTTT
TRBV7-8,-,TRBJ1-4,-,16,CASSLTAAATNEKLFF,TGTGCCAGCAGCTTAACCGCGGCTGCAACTAATGAAAAACTGTTTTTT
TRBV25-1,-,TRBJ2-1,-,15,CASSEWGAGRNEQFF,TGTGCCAGCAGTGAATGGGGTGCAGGGAGGAATGAGCAGTTCTTC
TRBV6-1,-,TRBJ1-5,-,15,CASSRQGYSNQPQHF,TGTGCCAGCAGTCGGCAGGGCTATAGCAATCAGCCCCAGCATTTT
TRBV11-2,-,TRBJ1-2,-,12,CASSLEREGYTF,TGTGCCAGCAGCTTAGAACGGGAAGGCTACACCTTC
TRBV19,TRBD1,TRBJ2-6,-,18,CASSDRDRVVSGANVLTF,TGTGCCAGTAGTGACCGGGACAGGGTGGTGAGTGGGGCCAACGTCCTGACTTTC
TRBV4-1,-,TRBJ2-7,-,15,CASSRSGTASYEQYF,TGCGCCAGCAGCCGGAGCGGTACAGCTTCCTACGAGCAGTACTTC
TRBV27,-,TRBJ2-2,-,12,CASSPALKELFF,TGTGCCAGCAGTCCCGCGCTCAAGGAGCTGTTTTTT
TRBV4-2,-,TRBJ2-7,-,18,CASSQDGPSRGDGYEQYF,TGTGCCAGCAGCCAAGATGGACCCTCTAGGGGAGATGGGTACGAGCAGTACTTC
TRBV30,-,TRBJ1-5,-,13,CAWSRTVNQPQHF,TGTGCCTGGAGTAGGACAGTGAATCAGCCCCAGCATTTT
TRBV5-8,-,TRBJ1-1,once,13,CASFRGGYTEAFF,TGTGCCAGCTTCCGAGGGGGATACACTGAAGCTTTCTTT